The rows below give T cell receptor beta chains drawn from one sample of a study of regulatory T cells in long-lasting Graves disease. TCRdb redid the calling of the multiplex PCR reads with MiXCR, one entry per CDR3 protein. In the table there are over 350,000 distinct CDR3 sequences, about 15% of which are singletons. The data were also submitted as part of a second study, on T cells in Graves' hyperthyroidism and ophthalmopathy.

The source material was peripheral blood mononuclear cells (PBMCs), sampled at new diagnosis, from a patient treated with antithyroid drugs. The receptors here all came from a woman aged 35 to 49 with Graves disease. Each CDR3 is given without its conserved first and last residue.

v_call: TRBV12-3/TRBV12-4
cdr3_aa: ASSRTSGSDEQF

v_call: TRBV28
cdr3_aa: ASSLLRGTGTQY

v_call: TRBV7-9
cdr3_aa: ASSRHDQGQADGYT

v_call: TRBV7-6
cdr3_aa: ASSLTSDRGLYEQY

v_call: TRBV5-1
cdr3_aa: ASSWPWGTGELF

v_call: TRBV24-1
cdr3_aa: ATSDRGQGFDSNQPQH

v_call: TRBV12-3/TRBV12-4
cdr3_aa: ASSLGTTNTGELF

v_call: TRBV12-3/TRBV12-4
cdr3_aa: ASYRQGLGETQY

v_call: TRBV7-3
cdr3_aa: ASSSPGGSASGETQY

v_call: TRBV29-1
cdr3_aa: SGGQQNTEAF

v_call: TRBV6-2/TRBV6-3
cdr3_aa: ASSYSGGMNTEAF

v_call: TRBV7-9
cdr3_aa: ASSILTGVLTDTQY

v_call: TRBV30
cdr3_aa: AWREPGTGGGEKLF

v_call: TRBV7-9
cdr3_aa: ASSTRQDLSSYEQY

v_call: TRBV6-2/TRBV6-3
cdr3_aa: ASSYQGRGAKNIQY

v_call: TRBV24-1
cdr3_aa: ATSLAGDEQF

v_call: TRBV29-1
cdr3_aa: SVGRAQETQY

v_call: TRBV11-2
cdr3_aa: ASTLRGTQY

v_call: TRBV7-8
cdr3_aa: ASSASGSRPSTGELF

v_call: TRBV2
cdr3_aa: ASTRFGADEQY

v_call: TRBV6-2/TRBV6-3
cdr3_aa: ASRVAGGTETQY

v_call: TRBV6-2/TRBV6-3
cdr3_aa: ASSWTGGEVYYEQY

v_call: TRBV12-3/TRBV12-4
cdr3_aa: ASSLSHEQY

v_call: TRBV3-1
cdr3_aa: ASSQGPGLAGVGGTDTQY

v_call: TRBV30
cdr3_aa: AWFRGSGANVLT

v_call: TRBV28
cdr3_aa: ASSSPGTSGPTEQF

v_call: TRBV7-8
cdr3_aa: ASSTQESGNTIY

v_call: TRBV2
cdr3_aa: ASANRASLNTGELF

v_call: TRBV28
cdr3_aa: ASRSGVSGNTIY

v_call: TRBV9
cdr3_aa: ASSAGTGLHEQF

v_call: TRBV30
cdr3_aa: AWSGMGANNQPQH